This record covers a single TCR beta chain. Different DNA sequences within this sample yield the same CDR3. Samples underwent the assay at deep level. Produced via immunoSEQ multiplex PCR; TCRdb's table is partial and in-frame only. The sample carries approximately 1.9 million clones, around 93% recorded once. CD45RO-negative cells were positively selected for CCR7, leaving out terminally differentiated effector memory CD45RA+ cells. The sample belongs to a study of shared clonotypes between healthy human individuals. The overall study: The cohort had two women and a few men, ages 18 to 49.

The V segment lost 5 bases and the J segment 4 bases; nucleotides outside the gene matches: 4. The V gene's germline CDR1 is SEHNR and CDR2 FQNEAQ (reference sequence). This CDR3 contains 14 residues. The receptor was derived from a man between 18 and 35 years old in good health. Some clones in this sample may be carry-over from other donors' samples. The sequencing input was naive CD8+ T cells from PBMCs. V gene TRBV7-9 combines with J gene TRBJ2-7; 11 bases are shared with TRBD1. The CDR3 here is CASSHGTGGYEQYF. As DNA, the CDR3 is TGTGCCAGCAGCCACGGGACAGGGGGTTACGAGCAGTACTTC. Full variable domain (rest looked up from reference TRBV7-9 and TRBJ2-7): DTGVSQNPRHKITKRGQNVTFRCDPISEHNRLYWYRQTLGQGPEFLTYFQNEAQLEKSRLLSDRFSAERPKGSFSTLEIQRTEQGDSAMYLCASSHGTGGYEQYFGPGTRLTVT.